Listed below are T cell receptor beta chains from one sample, sequenced in a study of breast tumors, draining lymph nodes, adjacent tissues. One entry per CDR3 protein, called by TCRdb with MiXCR from the multiplex PCR reads. This table holds about 180,000 distinct CDR3 sequences, 30% to 35% found once. Sequenced: axillary lymph node tissue. The receptors derive from a female donor with breast cancer. Some clones in this sample may be carry-over from other donors' samples. CDR3s include the opening cysteine and the closing phenylalanine or tryptophan. D genes are given only for firm matches. Clone size is shown for a subset of rows, as once, few, many or a class of expanded clone.

D: TRBD1; size: NA; V: TRBV27; J: TRBJ1-1; CDR3: CATSDRVNTEAFF; DNA: TGTGCCACGTCGGACAGGGTGAACACTGAAGCTTTCTTT
D: NA; size: NA; V: TRBV6-2/TRBV6-3; J: TRBJ2-5; CDR3: CASSHSIIETQYF; DNA: TGTGCCAGCAGTCACTCTATCATCGAGACCCAGTACTTC
D: NA; size: NA; V: TRBV19; J: TRBJ2-7; CDR3: CASGIGPGRVYEQYF; DNA: TGTGCCAGTGGTATCGGGCCGGGACGGGTCTACGAGCAGTACTTC
D: NA; size: many; V: TRBV11-2; J: TRBJ2-1; CDR3: CASSLVNEQFF; DNA: TGTGCCAGCAGCTTAGTTAATGAGCAGTTCTTC
D: NA; size: once; V: TRBV29-1; J: TRBJ1-3; CDR3: CSVGGSAGNTIYF; DNA: TGCAGCGTTGGTGGTTCCGCTGGAAACACCATATATTTT
D: NA; size: NA; V: TRBV4-2; J: TRBJ2-7; CDR3: CASSQASRQYF; DNA: TGTGCCAGCAGCCAAGCTTCACGGCAGTACTTC
D: NA; size: many; V: TRBV12-3/TRBV12-4; J: TRBJ2-5; CDR3: CASSLRGSVTKETQYF; DNA: TGTGCCAGCAGTTTACGGGGTAGCGTAACCAAAGAGACCCAGTACTTC
D: NA; size: many; V: TRBV7-3; J: TRBJ1-6; CDR3: CASSSPNESGLHF; DNA: TGTGCCAGCAGCTCCCCGAATGAGTCGGGCCTCCACTTT
D: NA; size: NA; V: TRBV4-2; J: TRBJ2-6; CDR3: CASSQEVIGANVLTF; DNA: TGTGCCAGCAGCCAAGAGGTGATAGGGGCCAACGTCCTGACTTTC
D: TRBD1; size: many; V: TRBV19; J: TRBJ2-5; CDR3: CASKGGRPGRGETQYF; DNA: TGTGCCAGTAAAGGGGGCCGCCCGGGGAGAGGAGAGACCCAGTACTTC
D: NA; size: many; V: TRBV5-1; J: TRBJ2-7; CDR3: CASSLEGTYEQYF; DNA: TGCGCCAGCAGCTTGGAGGGGACCTACGAGCAGTACTTC
D: TRBD1; size: many; V: TRBV5-6; J: TRBJ2-3; CDR3: CASSLAGQGWTDTQYF; DNA: TGTGCCAGCAGCTTGGCGGGACAGGGGTGGACAGATACGCAGTATTTT
D: TRBD2; size: NA; V: TRBV3-1; J: TRBJ2-5; CDR3: CASSPNSPISGGPETQYF; DNA: TGTGCCAGCAGCCCCAACTCACCAATTAGCGGGGGGCCCGAGACCCAGTACTTC
D: NA; size: many; V: TRBV5-1; J: TRBJ1-1; CDR3: CASRTRGGEAFF; DNA: TGCGCCAGCAGGACCCGGGGCGGTGAAGCTTTCTTT
D: NA; size: NA; V: TRBV18; J: TRBJ1-1; CDR3: CASSPLSGQENTEALF; DNA: TGTGCCAGCTCACCACTATCAGGGCAGGAGAACACTGAAGCTCTCTTT
D: NA; size: many; V: TRBV9; J: TRBJ2-5; CDR3: CASSPTTVGETQSF; DNA: TGTGCCAGCAGCCCGACGACCGTGGGAGAGACCCAGTCCTTC
D: NA; size: few; V: TRBV5-1; J: TRBJ1-1; CDR3: CASSSREVGNTEAFF; DNA: TGCGCCAGCAGCTCGCGGGAGGTTGGCAACACTGAAGCTTTCTTT
D: TRBD1; size: NA; V: TRBV6-2/TRBV6-3; J: TRBJ1-6; CDR3: CASSYNGQGRQPLHF; DNA: TGTGCCAGCAGTTACAATGGACAGGGGAGACAACCCCTCCACTTT
D: TRBD2; size: many; V: TRBV19; J: TRBJ2-5; CDR3: CASSIWLAGGPGETQSF; DNA: TGTGCCAGTAGTATTTGGCTAGCGGGAGGGCCGGGTGAGACCCAGTCCTTC
D: TRBD1; size: NA; V: TRBV5-4; J: TRBJ1-1; CDR3: CASSLGQGVGTEAFF; DNA: TGTGCCAGCAGCTTGGGACAGGGGGTAGGCACTGAAGCTTTCTTT